The 10 T cell receptor beta chains given below trace back to one sample, sequenced in a study of radiotherapy plus CTLA-4 blockade in lung cancer. The assay was immunoSEQ multiplex PCR, and TCRdb's table has in-frame clones only and misses some. Of some 64,000 clones in the sample, around 77% were seen once. The sequenced sample was peripheral blood, obtained from a patient treated with radiotherapy plus ipilimumab. All receptors come from a human donor with non-small cell lung cancer who had a complete response to radiotherapy plus ipilimumab.

The chain employs TRBV7-6 and TRBJ1-2; D gene uncertain. The CDR3 loop spans 14 amino acids. Trimming removed 0 bases at V and 6 bases at J, with 11 bases between. From germline, CDR1 is SGHVS and CDR2 FNYEAQ. Here the CDR3 DNA reads TGTGCCAGCAGCTTAGCGGAGGAGATGGATGGCTACACCTTC. As protein: CASSLAEEMDGYTF.

The rearrangement joins TRBV6-6 to TRBJ1-5, with a tentative D call TRBD1 (6 bases). The CDR3 consists of 14 residues. Germline CDR1 is MNHNY and CDR2 is SVGAGI (reference sequence). Trimming took off 4 bases at V and 7 bases at J, with 14 bases between the two ends. CDR3 sequence reads: CASSSGQPGQPQHF. CDR3 bases: TGTGCCAGCAGTTCTGGACAGCCCGGCCAGCCCCAGCATTTT.

V usage is TRBV30 and J usage is TRBJ1-2; TRBD1 aligns across 11 bases. CDR3 length: 14 amino acids. Germline assignment: CDR1 GTSNPN and CDR2 SVGIG (reference sequence). Trimming took 0 bases from V and 6 from J; bases not matched to a gene: 3. This CDR3 reads CAWSVGTGGDGYTF. CDR3 nucleotide sequence: TGTGCCTGGAGTGTAGGGACAGGGGGGGATGGCTACACCTTC.

V usage is TRBV7-2 and J usage is TRBJ2-2, with 9 bases aligning to TRBD2. Looked up from germline, CDR1 is SGHTA and CDR2 is FQGNSA. This CDR3 region has 16 residues. The ends lost 5 bases at V and 1 base at J; junction bases unmatched: 5. CDR3 coding DNA: TGTGCCAGCAGCCCTCGACTAGCGGTGAACACCGGGGAGCTGTTTTTT. Its protein is CASSPRLAVNTGELFF.

The table lists this clone with a count of one. This rearrangement joins TRBV7-2 to TRBJ2-5, with a possible D match to TRBD2 (5 bases). The CDR3 is 12 amino acids. Germline assignment: CDR1 SGHTA and CDR2 FQGNSA. Trimming removed 3 bases from V and 5 bases from J, with 7 bases in between. CDR3 sequence: CASSFPGETQYF. The CDR3, as DNA: TGTGCCAGCAGCTTCCCGGGGGAGACCCAGTACTTC. The variable domain in full, completed from reference TRBV7-2 and TRBJ2-5, reads GAGVSQSPSNKVTEKGKDVELRCDPISGHTALYWYRQSLGQGLEFLIYFQGNSAPDKSGLPSDRFSAERTGGSVSTLTIQRTQQEDSAVYLCASSFPGETQYFGPGTRLLVL.

V gene TRBV11-3 combines with J gene TRBJ1-3; TRBD1 is a possible D gene (5 bases). V was shortened by 1 base and J by 0 bases, with 10 bases between the two germline ends. This CDR3 is built from 16 residues. CDR1 and CDR2 (germline): SGHNT, YENEEA. The CDR3: CASSLGTLTSGNTIYF. The CDR3 region has the DNA TGTGCCAGCAGCTTAGGGACATTAACCTCTGGAAACACCATATATTTT.

This sequence joins TRBV4-3 and TRBJ2-2; D is undetermined. Trimming took off 0 bases at V and 7 bases at J, with 9 bases between the two ends. Germline V CDR1 and CDR2: LGHNA, YSLEER. The CDR3 runs to 14 residues. CDR3 region: CASSQERTIGELFF. In DNA form, the CDR3 reads TGCGCCAGCAGCCAAGAGCGTACTATCGGGGAGCTGTTTTTT.

The chain joins TRBV2 to TRBJ2-3; 10 nucleotides line up with TRBD2. V was pared by 8 bases and J by 3 bases, with 8 bases of the junction left unmatched. Germline values: CDR1 SNHLY, CDR2 FYNNEI. The CDR3 is 15 amino acids. The CDR3 here is CASESSGGGTDTQYF. CDR3 nucleotide sequence: TGTGCCAGCGAATCTAGCGGGGGAGGGACAGATACGCAGTATTTT.

This chain links TRBV5-6 with TRBJ1-5, with a weak D call TRBD1 (6 bases). The CDR3 is 15 amino acids. Germline CDR1 SGHDT, CDR2 YYEEEE. V lost 0 bases and J 4 bases, leaving 11 bases between the germline ends. The CDR3 spells CASSLVGQSNQPQHF. DNA of the CDR3: TGTGCCAGCAGCTTGGTCGGACAGTCAAATCAGCCCCAGCATTTT. The entire variable domain, with the rest obtained from reference TRBV5-6 and TRBJ1-5, is as follows: DAGVTQSPTHLIKTRGQQVTLRCSPKSGHDTVSWYQQALGQGPQFIFQYYEEEERQRGNFPDRFSGHQFPNYSSELNVNALLLGDSALYLCASSLVGQSNQPQHFGDGTRLSIL.

This chain joins TRBV29-1 and TRBJ1-2, with D possibly matching TRBD1 (5 bases). The CDR3 covers 14 residues. Germline V CDR1 and CDR2: SQVTM, ANQGSEA. V dropped 5 bases and J dropped 4 bases, with 17 bases sitting between them. The CDR3 DNA follows: TGCAGCGTTTCAACAGAAATTGGGGGCTATGGCTACACCTTC. Its translation: CSVSTEIGGYGYTF.